The source of this T cell receptor beta chain is a study of T-cell reconstitution after alpha-beta-depleted transplantation in children. General study results and limits: Recipient T cells and thymic progenitors that survived gave rise to the high TCRbeta diversity observed at day 60 in some patients. About two months after transplant, alpha-beta T cells reportedly came from several hundred expanded graft clones. At one year after transplant, newly produced T cells mostly accounted for T-cell counts and diversity.

The germline V gene has CDR1 SGHAT and CDR2 FQNNGV. This CDR3 is built from 14 residues. V was clipped by 3 bases and J by 5 bases, with 13 bases between them. Preparing the TCRbeta library involved the use of unique molecular identifiers. TCRdb itself ran the PCR reads through MiXCR, one entry per CDR3 protein. The data show hundreds of thousands of distinct CDR3 sequences, roughly 13% seen once. This clonotype occurred a few times. What it binds is unknown. The clonotype comes from a male patient aged 10-17 years who had a stem cell transplant for acute myeloid leukemia, so the T cells may come from the graft donor. The source material was PBMCs, mostly from graft donor cells, sampled 360 days after TCRalphabeta/CD19-depleted stem cell transplant. The rearrangement joins TRBV11-2 to TRBJ2-5; possibly TRBD2 for D (7 bases). The chain's CDR3 is CASSFAGADETQYF. CDR3 bases: TGTGCCAGCAGCTTCGCGGGGGCGGATGAGACCCAGTACTTC.